The 10 T cell receptor beta chains reported below all come from one sample, sequenced in a study of post-analysis software for immune sequencing data. Findings of the study overall: Among five TRBV segments more frequent in patients than controls were TRBV5-6, TRBV5-1 and TRBV20-1.

Their antigen targets remain unknown. Every TCR beta cDNA library bore unique molecular identifiers. TCRdb ran MiXCR on the PCR reads and lists one entry per CDR3 protein. This sample yields 750,000 to 950,000 distinct CDR3 sequences, of which approximately 53% are seen a single time; approximately 4.2% belongs to the top ten. Sample: blood. These receptors came from a girl aged 10-17 years with multiple sclerosis.

The rearrangement links TRBV6-5 to TRBJ2-7; D gene unclear. Per the germline V gene, CDR1 is MNHEY and CDR2 is SVGAGI. This CDR3 has 15 residues. With 0 bases removed from V and 2 bases from J, the gap between germline ends came to 11 bases. The CDR3 DNA is TGTGCCAGCAGTTACTCGGTTGTCGGTCCCTACGAGCAGTACTTC. Protein: CASSYSVVGPYEQYF.

This chain uses TRBV7-9 with TRBJ2-1; D is ambiguous. The CDR3 extends over 15 amino acids. CDR1 and CDR2 (germline): SEHNR, FQNEAQ (reference sequence). V lost 6 bases and J 4 bases, leaving 16 bases between the germline ends. CDR3 loop: CASRSTDGTYNEQFF. The CDR3, as DNA: TGTGCCAGCAGATCTACCGACGGAACGTACAATGAGCAGTTCTTC.

This clonotype was seen more than once but under ten times. V is TRBV5-5 and J is TRBJ2-4; unclear D gene. The J call is in doubt because the DNA end fits TRBJ2-7 better. The V gene's germline CDR1 is SGHKS and CDR2 YYEKEE (reference sequence). CDR3 length: 16 residues. The CDR3 sequence is CASSLTMTQGFHEQYF. The CDR3 DNA sequence: TGTGCCAGCAGCTTGACCATGACCCAAGGGTTCCACGAGCAGTACTTC.

This chain joins TRBV29-1 and TRBJ2-5, with D hard to call. Per germline, CDR1 SQVTM and CDR2 ANQGSEA. The CDR3 runs to 13 residues. The germline V and J ends were trimmed by 5 bases and 3 bases, with 13 bases remaining between them. The CDR3 DNA follows: TGCAGCGTTCGCAGAGAACCAGAAGAGACCCAGTACTTC. Translating gives CSVRREPEETQYF.

The chain recombines TRBV12-3 or TRBV12-4 with TRBJ2-3; unclear D gene. V lost 3 bases and J lost 0, with 7 bases in between. The CDR3 consists of 14 residues. The CDR3 DNA sequence: TGTGCCAGCAGTTTTGACCAGAGCACAGATACGCAGTATTTT. This gives the protein CASSFDQSTDTQYF.

The chain recombines TRBV7-6 with TRBJ2-7, with TRBD2 matching 7 bases. This CDR3 has 15 amino acids. CDR1 is SGHVS, CDR2 FNYEAQ, per germline. Trimming at V came to 3 bases and at J to 2 bases, leaving 7 bases not matched to a gene. The CDR3 protein is CASSLASGTTYEQYF. The CDR3 coding sequence is TGTGCCAGCAGCTTGGCTAGCGGAACAACCTACGAGCAGTACTTC.

The CDR3 reads CAISENGGEQYF. The CDR3, as DNA: TGTGCCATCAGTGAGAACGGGGGCGAGCAGTACTTC. The chain links TRBV10-3 to TRBJ2-7; a weak D match, TRBD2 (6 bases). With 2 bases removed from V and 6 bases from J, the gap between germline ends came to 8 bases. CDR1 is ENHRY and CDR2 is SYGVKD in the germline V gene. This CDR3 region has 12 residues.

The chain couples TRBV29-1 to TRBJ2-1; 10 bases are a match to TRBD1. This CDR3 contains 14 residues. Per the germline V gene, CDR1 is SQVTM and CDR2 is ANQGSEA. The trim removed 3 bases at V and 6 bases at J, leaving 5 bases unmatched. The CDR3 protein is CSVDGTGVGNEQFF. The DNA of the CDR3 is TGCAGCGTTGATGGGACAGGGGTTGGCAATGAGCAGTTCTTC.

This clonotype occurred a few times. Just one base apart from a much larger clone, this may be a read error. This chain links TRBV29-1 with TRBJ2-5; no clear D. This CDR3 region has 11 residues. CDR1 is SQVTM and CDR2 is ANQGSEA in the germline V gene. With 2 bases removed from V and 1 base from J, the gap between germline ends came to 2 bases. CDR3 in DNA: TGCAGCGTTGAACTCCAAGAGACCCAGTACTTC. As protein: CSVELQETQYF.

The chain has TRBV29-1 and TRBJ2-5; 13 bases map to TRBD2. J lost 4 bases, V lost 7 bases, and 3 bases had no gene match. Per germline, CDR1 SQVTM and CDR2 ANQGSEA. CDR3 size: 13 residues. This CDR3 is CSGRTSGGETQYF. CDR3 in DNA: TGCAGCGGCCGGACTAGCGGGGGAGAGACCCAGTACTTC.